This T cell receptor (beta chain) emerged from a study of Ad26.COV2.S vaccination and SARS-CoV-2 variants. Study in general: Once, or twice with 56 days between doses, Ad26.COV2.S was given intramuscularly. Study-level results: Measurement of non-spike TCR breadth gave similar results in vaccine and placebo recipients.

As for this clone: What it recognizes is unknown.

This sample's treatment: 15 to 20 received Ad26.COV2.S at low or high dose, single or two shots; 5 received placebo; per-sample allocation not given. On day 63 after the first injection, vaccine and placebo recipients gave samples. Clones were sequenced by immunoSEQ multiplex PCR, and TCRdb holds only the in-frame ones, with some missing. This table holds roughly 680,000 clones, around 92% found once. CDR1 and CDR2 (germline): MNHEY, SVGAGI. The CDR3 consists of 15 residues. Deletions cut 7 bases from V and 0 bases from J, with 14 bases between. The chain recombines TRBV6-5 with TRBJ2-3; D may match TRBD1 or TRBD2 (6 bases each). This material consisted of peripheral blood, taken in a trial of Ad26.COV2.S vaccine versus placebo. The sequence came from a person between 18 and 59 years old who received the Ad26.COV2.S COVID-19 vaccine or a placebo. For the CDR3, the DNA is TGTGCCAGCATAGAACGGGGGCCTAGCACAGATACGCAGTATTTT. As protein: CASIERGPSTDTQYF.